This T cell receptor beta chain came from a study of cytomegalovirus exposure and HLA in healthy donors. This clone showed up just once. The target antigen is unknown. The donors were members of the validation cohort comprising over a hundred subjects, separate from the roughly 690-subject first cohort. The CDR3 has 16 amino acids. The germline CDR1 and CDR2 sequences are SGHRS and YFSETQ. V shed 5 bases and J shed 6 bases, with 20 bases lying between them. Study outcomes and limitations: Most TCR sequences were seen very rarely across donors, but some public TCRs occurred in many. A few chains tied to CMV proved CMV antigen-specific in vitro.

Method: immunoSEQ multiplex PCR; TCRdb's copy keeps in-frame clones and lacks some. The sample holds 200,000 to 250,000 clones, roughly 84% seen once. The source is a woman under 40 in good health and CMV-seropositive. The sequencing sample was made of PBMCs. This chain uses TRBV5-1 with TRBJ2-2, with TRBD2 as a possible D gene (6 bases). This CDR3 is CASRMWGVQWSGELFF. CDR3 nucleotides: TGCGCCAGCAGGATGTGGGGGGTTCAATGGTCCGGGGAGCTGTTTTTT.